Included here is one T cell receptor (beta chain) sequence, with context. Other DNA sequences from this sample encode an identical CDR3 as well. The data are from a study of shared clonotypes between healthy human individuals. Study-wide context: The donor group consisted of a couple of women and three men, aged 18 to 49.

Deep was the level used in running the assay. Genomic DNA per cell subset filled all wells of several immunoSEQ plates. Each replicate PCR on the sorted subsets used about 0.2 ug DNA (around 30,000 T cell genomes). Produced via immunoSEQ multiplex PCR; TCRdb's table is partial and in-frame only. This sample carries around 990,000 clones, roughly 80% of them seen once, and the ten largest clones take 0.89%. CDR1 and CDR2 from the germline V gene are ENHRY and SYGVKD. The germline V and J ends were trimmed by 6 bases and 0 bases, with 6 bases remaining between them. The length of the CDR3 is 13 residues.

The receptor's source is a man in his late teens or twenties in good health. Some clones in this sample may be carry-over from other donors' samples. Sequences were obtained from memory CD4+ T cells from PBMCs. The subset is: CD45RA-negative fraction. This chain joins TRBV10-3 and TRBJ1-3; unclear D gene. The CDR3 DNA reads TGTGCCATCAGGGGAGTCTCTGGAAACACCATATATTTT. Translation gives CAIRGVSGNTIYF.